A few counts support the clone carrying this TCR beta chain. Its antigen is as yet unknown. Expressed TCRB transcripts were sequenced because the entire RNA isolate underwent reverse transcription. A few million reads were obtained on average from naive, central memory and regulatory T cell samples. Generated by immunoSEQ multiplex PCR, the TCRdb table keeps only in-frame clones and is missing some. Seen here are some 150,000 clones, 6.9% observed once, and the top ten hold around 1.5%. This CDR3 has 17 residues. The germline V and J ends were trimmed by 1 base and 4 bases, with 18 bases remaining between them. CDR1 SGHTA and CDR2 FQGNSA come from the germline V gene. This sample is drawn from a study of beta chain features in type 1 diabetes. Overall study findings and caveats: Insertion counts at VDJ junctions were lower in type 1 diabetes patients, who also showed more deletions there. For patients, the naive, central memory and Treg TCRB repertoires appeared more alike than for healthy donors. Moderately but significantly shorter TCRB CDR3s were found in Type 1 diabetes patients in all four CD4+ subsets.

V usage is TRBV7-2 and J usage is TRBJ2-3, with D maybe TRBD2 (5 bases). Specimen: central memory CD4+ T cells from blood. The receptor was derived from a woman under 40 in good health. CDR3 sequence reads: CASSLGRATVIADTQYF. CDR3 bases: TGTGCCAGCAGCTTAGGGCGGGCTACCGTCATTGCAGATACGCAGTATTTT.